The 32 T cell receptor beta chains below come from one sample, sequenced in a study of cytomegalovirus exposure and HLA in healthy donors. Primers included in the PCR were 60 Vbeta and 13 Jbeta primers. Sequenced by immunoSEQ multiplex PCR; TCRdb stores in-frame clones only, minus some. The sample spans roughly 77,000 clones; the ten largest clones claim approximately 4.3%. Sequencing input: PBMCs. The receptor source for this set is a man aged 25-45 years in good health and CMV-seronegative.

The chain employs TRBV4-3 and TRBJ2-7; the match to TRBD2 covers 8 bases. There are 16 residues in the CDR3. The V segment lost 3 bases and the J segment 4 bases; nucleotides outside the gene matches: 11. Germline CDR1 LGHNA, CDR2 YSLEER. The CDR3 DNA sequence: TGCGCCAGCAGCCACTCCCGTAGCGGGAAGGAGTACGAGCAGTACTTC. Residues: CASSHSRSGKEYEQYF.

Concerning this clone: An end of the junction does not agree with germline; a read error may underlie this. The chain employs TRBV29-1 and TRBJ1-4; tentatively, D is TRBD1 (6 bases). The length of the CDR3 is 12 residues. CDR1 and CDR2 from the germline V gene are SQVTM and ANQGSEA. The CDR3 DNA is TGCAGCGCTCTGACGAGGGGGTTGCTCAAGATTTTT. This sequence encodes CSALTRGLLKIF.

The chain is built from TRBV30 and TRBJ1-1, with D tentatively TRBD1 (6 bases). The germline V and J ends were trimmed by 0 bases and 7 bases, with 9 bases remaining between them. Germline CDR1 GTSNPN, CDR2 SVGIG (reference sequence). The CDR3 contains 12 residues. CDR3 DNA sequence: TGTGCCTGGAGTGTAACAGGGCGTGAAGCTTTCTTT. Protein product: CAWSVTGREAFF.

The chain's CDR3 is CSVAPGQGGYGYTF. CDR3 nucleotides: TGCAGCGTGGCTCCGGGACAGGGTGGCTATGGCTACACCTTC. The gene calls are TRBV29-1 and TRBJ1-2, with 9 bases matching TRBD1. Germline V gives CDR1 SQVTM, CDR2 ANQGSEA. There are 14 residues in the CDR3. The ends lost 6 bases at V and 4 bases at J; junction bases unmatched: 9.

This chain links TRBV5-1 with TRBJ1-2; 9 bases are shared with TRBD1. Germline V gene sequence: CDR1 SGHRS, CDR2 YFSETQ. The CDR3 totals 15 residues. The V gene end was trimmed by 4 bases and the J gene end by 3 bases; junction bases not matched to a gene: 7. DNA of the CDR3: TGCGCCAGCAGCGCGGGACAGGGAAGCTACTATGGCTACACCTTC. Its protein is CASSAGQGSYYGYTF.

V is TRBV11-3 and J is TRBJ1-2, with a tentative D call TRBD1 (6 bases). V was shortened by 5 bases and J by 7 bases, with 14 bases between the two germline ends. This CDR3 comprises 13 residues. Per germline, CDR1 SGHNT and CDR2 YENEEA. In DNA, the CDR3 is TGTGCCAGCAGCCTCGGTGGGGGCTCTGGCTACACCTTC. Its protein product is CASSLGGGSGYTF.

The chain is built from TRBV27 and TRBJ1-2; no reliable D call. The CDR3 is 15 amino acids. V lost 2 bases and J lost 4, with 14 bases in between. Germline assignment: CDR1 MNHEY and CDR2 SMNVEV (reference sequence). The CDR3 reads CASSLQAGYLYGYTF. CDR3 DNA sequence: TGTGCCAGCAGTTTACAGGCAGGCTACCTCTATGGCTACACCTTC.

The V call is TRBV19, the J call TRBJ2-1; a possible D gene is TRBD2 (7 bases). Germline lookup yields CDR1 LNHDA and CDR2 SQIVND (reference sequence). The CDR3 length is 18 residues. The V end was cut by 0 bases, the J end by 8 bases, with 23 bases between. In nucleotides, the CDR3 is TGTGCCAGTAGTATAGATTTTAGGCGGGAACGGGGGGCCGATGAGCAGTTCTTC. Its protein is CASSIDFRRERGADEQFF.

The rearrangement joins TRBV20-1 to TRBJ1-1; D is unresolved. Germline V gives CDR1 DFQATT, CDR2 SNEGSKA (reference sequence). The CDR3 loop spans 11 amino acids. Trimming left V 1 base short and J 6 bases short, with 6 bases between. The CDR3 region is CSARVGAEAFF. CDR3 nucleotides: TGCAGTGCTAGAGTCGGGGCTGAAGCTTTCTTT.

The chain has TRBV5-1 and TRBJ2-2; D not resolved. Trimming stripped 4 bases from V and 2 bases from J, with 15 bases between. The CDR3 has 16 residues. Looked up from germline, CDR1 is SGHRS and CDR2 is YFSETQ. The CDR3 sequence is CASSPPGAGNTGELFF. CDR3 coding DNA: TGCGCCAGCAGCCCTCCGGGTGCCGGAAACACCGGGGAGCTGTTTTTT.

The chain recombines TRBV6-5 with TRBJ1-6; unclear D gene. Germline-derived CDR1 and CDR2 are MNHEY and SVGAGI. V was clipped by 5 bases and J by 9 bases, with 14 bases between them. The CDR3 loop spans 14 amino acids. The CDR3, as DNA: TGTGCCAGCAGTCCCGGGGTCGGAGGTTCACCCCTCCACTTT. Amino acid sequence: CASSPGVGGSPLHF.

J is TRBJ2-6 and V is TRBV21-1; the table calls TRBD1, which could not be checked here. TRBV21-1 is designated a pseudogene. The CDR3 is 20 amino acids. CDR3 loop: CASSKGGTGGSLSGANVLTF. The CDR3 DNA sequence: TGTGCCAGCAGCAAAGGGGGGACAGGGGGCTCCCTCTCTGGGGCCAACGTCCTGACTTTC.

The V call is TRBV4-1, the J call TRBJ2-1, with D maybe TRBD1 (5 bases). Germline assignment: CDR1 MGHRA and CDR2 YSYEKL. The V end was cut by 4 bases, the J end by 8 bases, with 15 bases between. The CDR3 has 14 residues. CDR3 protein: CASSPGASWDEQFF. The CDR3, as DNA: TGCGCCAGCAGCCCTGGGGCCTCATGGGATGAGCAGTTCTTC.

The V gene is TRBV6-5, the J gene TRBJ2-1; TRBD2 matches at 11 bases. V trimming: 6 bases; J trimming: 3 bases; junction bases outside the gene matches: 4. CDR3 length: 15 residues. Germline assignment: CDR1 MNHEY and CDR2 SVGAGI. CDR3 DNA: TGTGCCAGCAGCCTCGGGACTAGCGGCTACAATGAGCAGTTCTTC. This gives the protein CASSLGTSGYNEQFF.

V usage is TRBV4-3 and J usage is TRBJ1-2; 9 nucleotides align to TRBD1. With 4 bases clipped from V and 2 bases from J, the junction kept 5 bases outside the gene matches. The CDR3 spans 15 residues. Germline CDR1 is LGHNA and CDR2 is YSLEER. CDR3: CASSLHGQGNYGYTF. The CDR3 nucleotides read TGCGCCAGCAGCCTACATGGACAGGGGAACTATGGCTACACCTTC.

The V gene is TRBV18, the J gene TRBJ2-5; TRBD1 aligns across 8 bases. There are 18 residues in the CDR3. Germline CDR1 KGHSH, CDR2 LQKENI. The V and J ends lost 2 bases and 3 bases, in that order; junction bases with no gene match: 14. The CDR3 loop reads CASSPEFFQGAREETQYF. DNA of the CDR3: TGTGCCAGCTCACCAGAGTTCTTCCAGGGGGCTCGGGAAGAGACCCAGTACTTC.

The CDR3: CASSLKGTADKGEQYF. CDR3 coding DNA: TGTGCCAGCAGCTTGAAGGGGACAGCCGATAAGGGCGAGCAGTACTTC. The genes are TRBV5-4 and TRBJ2-7, with TRBD1 identical over 7 bases. The CDR3 extends over 16 amino acids. The junction had 13 bases not matched to a gene; V was cut back by 1 base and J by 6 bases. CDR1 SGHNT and CDR2 YYREEE come from the germline V gene (reference sequence).

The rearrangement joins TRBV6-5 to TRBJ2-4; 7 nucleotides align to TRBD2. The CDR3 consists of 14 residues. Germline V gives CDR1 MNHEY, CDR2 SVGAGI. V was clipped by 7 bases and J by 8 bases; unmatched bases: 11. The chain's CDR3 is CASTPREGRDIQYF. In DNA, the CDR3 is TGTGCCAGCACCCCGAGGGAAGGGAGGGACATTCAGTACTTC.

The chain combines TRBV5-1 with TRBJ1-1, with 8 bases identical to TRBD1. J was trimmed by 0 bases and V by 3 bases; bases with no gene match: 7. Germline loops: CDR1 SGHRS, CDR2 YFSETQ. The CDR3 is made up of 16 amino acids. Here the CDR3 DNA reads TGCGCCAGCAGCTCCGGACAGGGTCTTCTGAACACTGAAGCTTTCTTT. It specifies CASSSGQGLLNTEAFF.

CDR3 loop: CASSLGGRNYGYTF. For the CDR3, the DNA is TGTGCCAGCAGTTTGGGGGGTCGGAACTATGGCTACACCTTC. V and J are TRBV27 and TRBJ1-2; possible D gene TRBD1, 5 bases. Per the germline V gene, CDR1 is MNHEY and CDR2 is SMNVEV (reference sequence). The CDR3 length is 14 residues. Trimming removed 3 bases at V and 2 bases at J, with 10 bases between.

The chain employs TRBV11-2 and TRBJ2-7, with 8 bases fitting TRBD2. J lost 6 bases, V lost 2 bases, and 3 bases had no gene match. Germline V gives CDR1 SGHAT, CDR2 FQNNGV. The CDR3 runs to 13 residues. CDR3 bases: TGTGCCAGCAGCTTAACGGCGGGGGGCGAGCAGTACTTC. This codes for CASSLTAGGEQYF.

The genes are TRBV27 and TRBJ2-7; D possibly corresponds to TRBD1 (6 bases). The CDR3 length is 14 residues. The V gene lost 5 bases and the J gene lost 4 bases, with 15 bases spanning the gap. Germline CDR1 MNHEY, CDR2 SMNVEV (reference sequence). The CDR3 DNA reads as TGTGCCAGCAGTGCTCAGGGGTATGGGTACGAGCAGTACTTC. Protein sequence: CASSAQGYGYEQYF.

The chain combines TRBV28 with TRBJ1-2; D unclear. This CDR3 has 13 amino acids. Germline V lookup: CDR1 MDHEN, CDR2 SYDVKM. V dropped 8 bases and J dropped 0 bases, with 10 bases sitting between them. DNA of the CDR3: TGTGCCAGCTTGGGGAGGTCTAACTATGGCTACACCTTC. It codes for CASLGRSNYGYTF.

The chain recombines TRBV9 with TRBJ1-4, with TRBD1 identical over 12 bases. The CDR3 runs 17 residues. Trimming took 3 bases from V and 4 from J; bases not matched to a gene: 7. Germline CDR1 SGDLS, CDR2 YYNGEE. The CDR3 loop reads CASSAGTGGADNEKLFF. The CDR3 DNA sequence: TGTGCCAGCAGCGCGGGGACAGGGGGCGCGGATAATGAAAAACTGTTTTTT. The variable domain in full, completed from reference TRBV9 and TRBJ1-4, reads DSGVTQTPKHLITATGQRVTLRCSPRSGDLSVYWYQQSLDQGLQFLIQYYNGEERAKGNILERFSAQQFPDLHSELNLSSLELGDSALYFCASSAGTGGADNEKLFFGSGTQLSVL.

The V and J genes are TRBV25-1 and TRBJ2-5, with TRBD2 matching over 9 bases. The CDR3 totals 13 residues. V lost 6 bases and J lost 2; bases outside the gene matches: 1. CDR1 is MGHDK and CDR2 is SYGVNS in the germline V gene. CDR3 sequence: CASRTSGQETQYF. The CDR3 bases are TGTGCCAGCAGGACTAGCGGTCAAGAGACCCAGTACTTC. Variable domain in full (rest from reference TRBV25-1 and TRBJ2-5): EADIYQTPRYLVIGTGKKITLECSQTMGHDKMYWYQQDPGMELHLIHYSYGVNSTEKGDLSSESTVSRIRTEHFPLTLESARPSHTSQYLCASRTSGQETQYFGPGTRLLVL.

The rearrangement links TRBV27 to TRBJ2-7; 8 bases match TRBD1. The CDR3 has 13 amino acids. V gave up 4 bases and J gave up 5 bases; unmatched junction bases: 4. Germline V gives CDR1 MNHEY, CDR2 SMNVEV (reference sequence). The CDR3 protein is CASSWAGGNEQYF. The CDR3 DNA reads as TGTGCCAGCAGTTGGGCAGGGGGCAACGAGCAGTACTTC.

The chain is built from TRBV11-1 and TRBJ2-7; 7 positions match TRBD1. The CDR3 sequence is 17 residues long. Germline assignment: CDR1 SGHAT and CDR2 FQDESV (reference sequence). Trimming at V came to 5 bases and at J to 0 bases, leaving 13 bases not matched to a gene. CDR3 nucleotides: TGTGCCAGCAGCGTAGACCGGACAGGACGTAGCTCCTACGAGCAGTACTTC. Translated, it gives CASSVDRTGRSSYEQYF.

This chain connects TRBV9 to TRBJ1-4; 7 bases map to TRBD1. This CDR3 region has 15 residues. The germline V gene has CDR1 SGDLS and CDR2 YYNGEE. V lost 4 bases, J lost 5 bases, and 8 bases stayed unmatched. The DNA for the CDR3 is TGTGCCAGCAGCAGGGACAGACGGGTCAATGAAAAACTGTTTTTT. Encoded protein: CASSRDRRVNEKLFF.

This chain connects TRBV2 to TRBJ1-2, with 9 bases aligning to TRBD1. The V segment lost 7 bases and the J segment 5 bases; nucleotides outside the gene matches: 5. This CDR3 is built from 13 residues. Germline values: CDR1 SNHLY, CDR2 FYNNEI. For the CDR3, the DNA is TGTGCCAGCATCCTGGACAGGGGTTATGGCTACACCTTC. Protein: CASILDRGYGYTF.

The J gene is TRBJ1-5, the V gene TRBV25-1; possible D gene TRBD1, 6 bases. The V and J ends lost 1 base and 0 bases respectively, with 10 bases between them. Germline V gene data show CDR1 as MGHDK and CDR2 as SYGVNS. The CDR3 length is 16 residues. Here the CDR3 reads CASSESGVNSNQPQHF. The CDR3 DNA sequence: TGTGCCAGCAGTGAATCAGGGGTGAATAGCAATCAGCCCCAGCATTTT.

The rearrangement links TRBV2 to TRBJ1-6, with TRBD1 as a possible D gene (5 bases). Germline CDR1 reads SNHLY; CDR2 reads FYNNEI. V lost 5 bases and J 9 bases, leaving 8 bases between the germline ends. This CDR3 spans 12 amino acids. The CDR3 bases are TGTGCCAGCAGTTCAAGGGGTTCACCCCTCCACTTT. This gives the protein CASSSRGSPLHF.

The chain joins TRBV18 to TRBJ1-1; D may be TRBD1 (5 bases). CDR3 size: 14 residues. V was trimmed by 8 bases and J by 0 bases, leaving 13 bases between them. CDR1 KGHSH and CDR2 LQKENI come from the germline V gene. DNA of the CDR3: TGTGCCAGCCTGTTGACAGACTTGAACACTGAAGCTTTCTTT. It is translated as CASLLTDLNTEAFF.